Presented here are 19 T cell receptor beta chains from one specimen sequenced in a study of CD8 T cells in ankylosing spondylitis. TCRdb reprocessed the 5' RACE reads via MiXCR and lists one record per CDR3 protein. Among about 310,000 distinct CDR3 sequences listed, less than 25% were seen once. The sequenced sample was blood, either unsorted or a sorted T cell fraction (not recorded which). These receptors were obtained from a female donor with ankylosing spondylitis or in good health (not recorded which).

This clonotype came up many times. DNA for the CDR3: TGTGCCTCCCAGAGGGCTTTAGGGTCCGAGCAGTACTTC. Its protein is CASQRALGSEQYF. This chain connects TRBV25-1 to TRBJ2-7, with D tentatively TRBD2 (5 bases). CDR3 length: 13 amino acids. Germline V lookup: CDR1 MGHDK, CDR2 SYGVNS. V lost 11 bases, J lost 6 bases, and 20 bases lay in between.

This clonotype has a count of ten or more. The CDR3 region is CASSLRPGQGTETQYF. As DNA, the CDR3 is TGTGCCAGCAGCCTGCGGCCGGGACAGGGAACCGAGACCCAGTACTTC. The rearrangement uses TRBV7-9 and TRBJ2-5; 9 bases are a match to TRBD1. Per germline, CDR1 SEHNR and CDR2 FQNEAQ (reference sequence). V dropped 5 bases and J dropped 5; count of bases not matched to a gene: 12. CDR3 length equals 16 residues.

The V and J genes are TRBV23-1 and TRBJ1-5; D is possibly TRBD1 (6 bases). TRBV23-1 is identified as an open reading frame with a role that is uncertain. The CDR3 runs 17 residues. Deletions cut 5 bases from V and 0 bases from J, with 17 bases between. The CDR3 loop is CASSGRGPPSSNQPQHF. The CDR3 DNA follows: TGCGCCAGCAGTGGCAGGGGCCCACCAAGTAGCAATCAGCCCCAGCATTTT.

In this sample, this clonotype turned up many times. The rearrangement joins TRBV6-5 to TRBJ2-1, with 8 bases aligning to TRBD2. Germline V gene data show CDR1 as MNHEY and CDR2 as SVGAGI. Unmatched junction bases numbered 4, after V lost 6 bases and J lost 9 bases. The CDR3 spans 12 residues. CDR3 sequence: CASSGRAGEQFF. The CDR3 bases are TGTGCCAGCAGCGGGAGGGCCGGTGAGCAGTTCTTC.

J is TRBJ2-7 and V is TRBV6-5, with 9 positions matching TRBD1. The CDR3 is made up of 15 amino acids. With 2 bases clipped from V and 4 bases from J, the junction kept 6 bases outside the gene matches. CDR1 and CDR2 from the germline V gene are MNHEY and SVGAGI. CDR3 coding DNA: TGTGCCAGCAGTTACCCCGGGACAGGGAGGTACGAGCAGTACTTC. Protein: CASSYPGTGRYEQYF.

In its sample, this clonotype was seen many times. The chain uses TRBV12-3 or TRBV12-4 and TRBJ1-1, with 7 bases fitting TRBD1. The CDR3 loop spans 14 amino acids. J was trimmed by 3 bases and V by 5 bases; bases with no gene match: 6. For the CDR3, the DNA is TGTGCCAGCAGTAGACAGGGCGAGGACACTGAAGCTTTCTTT. Translation: CASSRQGEDTEAFF.

This chain joins TRBV6-1 and TRBJ2-2, with 13 bases aligning to TRBD2. Germline-derived CDR1 and CDR2 are MNHNS and SASEGT. V lost 5 bases and J lost 3; bases outside the gene matches: 3. This CDR3 has 16 amino acids. This CDR3 reads CASSRGLAGDTGELFF. In DNA form, the CDR3 reads TGTGCCAGCAGTCGAGGACTAGCGGGAGACACCGGGGAGCTGTTTTTT.

This chain uses TRBV12-3 or TRBV12-4 with TRBJ2-5; tentatively, D is TRBD2 (6 bases). This CDR3 region has 14 residues. V gave up 6 bases and J gave up 5 bases, with 16 bases separating them. The CDR3 loop reads CASSSMAGSETQYF. In DNA form, the CDR3 reads TGTGCCAGCAGCTCCATGGCGGGGTCGGAGACCCAGTACTTC.

A single count supports this clonotype. The CDR3 coding sequence is TGTGCCAGCACGGACAGGGGATGGAGCGGGAGTAGTGATGAGCAGTTCTTC. This codes for CASTDRGWSGSSDEQFF. The V and J genes are TRBV28 and TRBJ2-1, with D possibly TRBD1 on 9 matching bases. Germline CDR1 and CDR2: MDHEN and SYDVKM. The CDR3 consists of 17 residues. Trimming cost V 7 bases and J 8 bases, with 27 bases left between them.

V and J are TRBV6-1 and TRBJ1-2; D gene unclear. The CDR3 is made up of 14 amino acids. The V end was cut by 6 bases, the J end by 4 bases, with 15 bases between. Germline CDR1 and CDR2: MNHNS and SASEGT. The CDR3 DNA reads as TGTGCCAGCAGCCCGGTGGTCCTTGGCTATGGCTACACCTTC. The encoded protein is CASSPVVLGYGYTF.

The chain uses TRBV20-1 and TRBJ1-5; D not resolved. The CDR3 is 16 amino acids. Trimming took 5 bases from V and 0 from J, leaving 17 bases between them. Per the germline V gene, CDR1 is DFQATT and CDR2 is SNEGSKA (reference sequence). The CDR3 DNA sequence: TGCAGTGCTGCACTAACTCCGGACGTTAGCAATCAGCCCCAGCATTTT. Translation: CSAALTPDVSNQPQHF.

The CDR3 nucleotides read TGTGCCAGCAGCCGAAGGATTGAGCAGTTCTTC. Translation: CASSRRIEQFF. The V call is TRBV12-3 or TRBV12-4, the J call TRBJ2-1; no firm D call. This CDR3 is 11 amino acids long. Between the trimmed V and J ends, which lost 6 bases and 9 bases, there was a span of 9 bases.

The chain recombines TRBV20-1 with TRBJ1-5, with 7 bases lining up with TRBD1. The CDR3 is made up of 15 amino acids. Germline loops: CDR1 DFQATT, CDR2 SNEGSKA (reference sequence). Losses at the gene ends were 5 bases for V and 7 bases for J; bases not matched to a gene: 14. The CDR3 region has the DNA TGCAGTGCTGTAACAGGGGAGCGGGCTTGGCAGCCCCAGCATTTT. This encodes CSAVTGERAWQPQHF.

This clonotype was detected a few times. J is TRBJ2-3 and V is TRBV20-1; no clear D. Trimming removed 5 bases at V and 6 bases at J, with 9 bases between. The CDR3 contains 11 residues. Per germline, CDR1 DFQATT and CDR2 SNEGSKA (reference sequence). This CDR3 reads CSAADFDTQYF. In DNA, the CDR3 is TGCAGTGCTGCCGACTTCGATACGCAGTATTTT.

In its sample, this clonotype was seen a few times. The CDR3 protein is CASIRAGLAGIYNEQFF. The CDR3, as DNA: TGTGCCAGCATCAGGGCTGGACTAGCGGGAATCTACAATGAGCAGTTCTTC. The rearrangement joins TRBV28 to TRBJ2-1; 12 bases line up with TRBD2. Germline V lookup: CDR1 MDHEN, CDR2 SYDVKM. This CDR3 is built from 17 residues. V lost 7 bases and J lost 3; bases outside the gene matches: 10.

This chain uses TRBV20-1 with TRBJ2-7; 10 bases agree with TRBD2. The junction had 9 bases not matched to a gene; V was cut back by 6 bases and J by 1 base. Germline V CDR1 and CDR2: DFQATT, SNEGSKA (reference sequence). This CDR3 spans 15 amino acids. The CDR3 loop reads CSAPRGTSVSYEQYF. The CDR3 DNA reads TGCAGTGCCCCGAGGGGGACTAGCGTTTCCTACGAGCAGTACTTC.

The J gene is TRBJ2-7, the V gene TRBV20-1; 7 bases align to TRBD2. The V and J ends lost 0 bases and 4 bases, in that order; junction bases with no gene match: 9. Germline V gene sequence: CDR1 DFQATT, CDR2 SNEGSKA (reference sequence). The CDR3 loop spans 15 amino acids. The CDR3 region has the DNA TGCAGTGCTAGAGATTGGAAGGGGAGGGGATACGAGCAGTACTTC. As protein: CSARDWKGRGYEQYF.

This clonotype counts as medium-sized (0.01 to 0.1%). V gene TRBV5-1 combines with J gene TRBJ2-7; tentative D call: TRBD1 (5 bases). Germline values: CDR1 SGHRS, CDR2 YFSETQ. This CDR3 comprises 12 residues. The ends were cut back, 0 bases at V and 4 bases at J, with 5 bases in the middle. CDR3 bases: TGCGCCAGCAGCTTGGAGGGGTACGAGCAGTACTTC. Translating it yields CASSLEGYEQYF.

The J gene is TRBJ1-1, the V gene TRBV7-9; the D is unclear. The V gene lost 5 bases and the J gene lost 4 bases, with 17 bases spanning the gap. The CDR3 runs 15 residues. Germline CDR1 SEHNR, CDR2 FQNEAQ (reference sequence). The CDR3 region has the DNA TGTGCCAGCAGCCCCCGAAGGAGCGACGGCACTGAAGCTTTCTTT. Translated, it gives CASSPRRSDGTEAFF.